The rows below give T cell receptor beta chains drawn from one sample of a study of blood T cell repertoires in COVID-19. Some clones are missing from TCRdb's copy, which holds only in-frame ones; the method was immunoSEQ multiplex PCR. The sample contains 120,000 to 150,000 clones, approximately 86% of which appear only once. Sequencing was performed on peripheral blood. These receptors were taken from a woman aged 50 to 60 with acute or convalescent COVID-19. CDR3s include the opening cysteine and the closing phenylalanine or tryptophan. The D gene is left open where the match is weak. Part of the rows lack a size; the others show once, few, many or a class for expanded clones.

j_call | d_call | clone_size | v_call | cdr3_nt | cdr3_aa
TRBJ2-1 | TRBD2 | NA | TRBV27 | TGTGCCAGCAGTTTACTCGGGACTAGCGGGAACAATGAGCAGTTCTTC | CASSLLGTSGNNEQFF
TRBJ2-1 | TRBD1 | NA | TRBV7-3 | TGTGCCAGCAGCTTGGGACAGAATGAGCAGTTCTTC | CASSLGQNEQFF
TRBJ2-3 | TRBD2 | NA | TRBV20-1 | TGCAGTGCTAGTGGAGTGCGGGAGGGCACAGATACGCAGTATTTT | CSASGVREGTDTQYF
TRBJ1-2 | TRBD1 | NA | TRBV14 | TGTGCCAGCAGCCCCCGACAGGGGTCTAACTATGGCTACACCTTC | CASSPRQGSNYGYTF
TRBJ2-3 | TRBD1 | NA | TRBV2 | TGTGCCAGCAGTCGGCGGACAGGGGGCGCCACAGATACGCAGTATTTT | CASSRRTGGATDTQYF
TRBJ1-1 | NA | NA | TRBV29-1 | TGCAGCGTTGCCGGAGAATCACCTGAAGCTTTCTTT | CSVAGESPEAFF
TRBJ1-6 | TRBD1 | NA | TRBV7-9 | TGTGCCAGCAGTGGGGGACAGGGGGACAATTCACCCCTCCACTTT | CASSGGQGDNSPLHF
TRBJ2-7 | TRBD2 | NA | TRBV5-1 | TGCGCCAGCAGCCCCTGGATGGGGGGGGCCTACGAGCAGTACTTC | CASSPWMGGAYEQYF
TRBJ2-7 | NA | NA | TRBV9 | TGTGCCAGCAGCCTCGGTCCAGATACAGACTACGAGCAGTACTTC | CASSLGPDTDYEQYF
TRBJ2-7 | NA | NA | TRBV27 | TGTGCCAGCAGTTTATCCCTTAGCTCCTACGAGCAGTACTTC | CASSLSLSSYEQYF
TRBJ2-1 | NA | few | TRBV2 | TGTGCCAGCAGCCGAGGGTGGCAAAGCTCCTACAATGAGCAGTTCTTC | CASSRGWQSSYNEQFF
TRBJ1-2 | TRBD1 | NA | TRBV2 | TGTGCCAGCAGGGCCGGGACAGGAGTCTATGGCTACACCTTC | CASRAGTGVYGYTF
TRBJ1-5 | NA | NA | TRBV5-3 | TGTGCCAGAAGCTTTAGGGGGAAAAATCAGCCCCAGCATTTT | CARSFRGKNQPQHF
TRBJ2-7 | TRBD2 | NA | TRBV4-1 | TGCGCCAGCAGCCAAGAAGCGCGGGAGTACGAGCAGTACTTC | CASSQEAREYEQYF
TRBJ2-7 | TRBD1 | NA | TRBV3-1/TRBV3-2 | TGTGCCAGCAGCCTCTTTTCCGGGACAGGGTCGACCGAGCAGTACTTC | CASSLFSGTGSTEQYF
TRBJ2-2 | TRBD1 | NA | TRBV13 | TGTGCCAGCACCAAAAATAGGGACAGAGAGAACACCGGGGAGCTGTTTTTT | CASTKNRDRENTGELFF
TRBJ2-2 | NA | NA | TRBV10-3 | TGTGCCATCAGTGAGTCCTCCGTCAGGGGCACCGGGGAGCTGTTTTTT | CAISESSVRGTGELFF
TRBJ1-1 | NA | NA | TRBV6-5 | TGTGCCAGCAGTTACTCGATCGGGGAGCTGAACACTGAAGCTTTCTTT | CASSYSIGELNTEAFF
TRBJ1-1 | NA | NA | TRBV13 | TGTGCCAGCAGCTTAGGCAACTCGGCGGTGAACACTGAAGCTTTCTTT | CASSLGNSAVNTEAFF
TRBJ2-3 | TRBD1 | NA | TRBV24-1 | TGTGCCACCAGTCAAAGGACAGGGGGCGTAGATACGCAGTATTTT | CATSQRTGGVDTQYF
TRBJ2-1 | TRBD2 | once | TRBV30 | TGTGCCCGCGCTAGCGGGGGGGCTGTTGAGCAGTTCTTC | CARASGGAVEQFF
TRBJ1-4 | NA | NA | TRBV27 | TGTGCCAGCAGTTTCGGCAGGGCTAATGAAAAACTGTTTTTT | CASSFGRANEKLFF
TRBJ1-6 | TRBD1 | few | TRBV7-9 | TGTGCCAGCAGCCCCCGGACCGGGACAGGGAATTCACCCCTCCACTTT | CASSPRTGTGNSPLHF
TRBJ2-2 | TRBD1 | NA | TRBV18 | TGTGCCAGCTCACCACCTCAGGGACAGGGGCCCGGGGAGCTGTTTTTT | CASSPPQGQGPGELFF
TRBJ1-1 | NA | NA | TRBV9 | TGTGCCAGCAGCCCGGGAGGGAGGACTGAAGCTTTCTTT | CASSPGGRTEAFF
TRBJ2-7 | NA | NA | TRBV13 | TGTGCCAGCAGCTTAGGCCACACAAATTACTACGAGCAGTACTTC | CASSLGHTNYYEQYF
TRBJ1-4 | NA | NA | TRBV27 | TGTGCCAGCAGTTTTGCAGGGCAGGAAAAACTGTTTTTT | CASSFAGQEKLFF
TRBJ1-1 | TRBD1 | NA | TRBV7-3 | TGTGCCAGCAGCCTACAGGGGACGGGCACTGAAGCTTTCTTT | CASSLQGTGTEAFF
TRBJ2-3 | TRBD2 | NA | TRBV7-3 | TGTGCCAGCAGCTTATTAGGCGGGAGGTCTGATACGCAGTATTTT | CASSLLGGRSDTQYF
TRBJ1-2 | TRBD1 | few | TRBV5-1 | TGCGCCAGCAGCTTGGAGGTTGGCAGGGGGGAGGATGGCTACACCTTC | CASSLEVGRGEDGYTF
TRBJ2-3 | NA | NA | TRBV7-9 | TGTGCCAGCAGCTCTACAGATACGCAGTATTTT | CASSSTDTQYF
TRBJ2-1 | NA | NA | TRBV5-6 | TGTGCCAGCAGCTTGGCAGGTCTAGCCTGGGATGAGCAGTTCTTC | CASSLAGLAWDEQFF
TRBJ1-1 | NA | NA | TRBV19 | TGTGCCAGCAGATTGGGCCCGGGCAGGGGAAACACTGAAGCTTTCTTT | CASRLGPGRGNTEAFF
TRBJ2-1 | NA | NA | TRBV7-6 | TGTGCCAGCAGCTTAGTGGGGGCCGTAAGCAATGAGCAGTTCTTC | CASSLVGAVSNEQFF
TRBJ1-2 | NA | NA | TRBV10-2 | TGCGCCAGCAGTGAGTCGGGGCCCAATACAGGGTTTGGCTACACCTTC | CASSESGPNTGFGYTF
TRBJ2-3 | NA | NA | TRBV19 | TGTGCCAGTAGTATTGAAGGCCTGGAGGGAGCGGATACGCAGTATTTT | CASSIEGLEGADTQYF
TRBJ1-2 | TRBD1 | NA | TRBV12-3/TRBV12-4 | TGTGCCAGCAGTTTAGGGACAGGGATGGGCTACACCTTC | CASSLGTGMGYTF
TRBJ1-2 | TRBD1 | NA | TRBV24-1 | TGTGCCACCAGTGATACCCTGGGACAGGATGATGGCTACACCTTC | CATSDTLGQDDGYTF
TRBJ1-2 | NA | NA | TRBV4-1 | TGCGCCAGCAGCCAGACAGGTGCTAACTATGGCTACACCTTC | CASSQTGANYGYTF
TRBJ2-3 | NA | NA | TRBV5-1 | TGCGCCAGCAGCCCTGGCACAGGTTCGGATACGCAGTATTTT | CASSPGTGSDTQYF
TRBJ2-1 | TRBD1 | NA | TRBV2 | TGTGCCAGCAGTGAAACAGGGGTCCATGAGCAGTTCTTC | CASSETGVHEQFF